The 2 T cell receptor beta chains in this list originate from one sample, sequenced in a study of early T cells in non-severe SARS-CoV-2 infection. TCRdb re-called the 5' RACE reads through MiXCR, storing one row per CDR3 protein. The table shows fewer than 50,000 distinct CDR3 sequences, with over 9% occurring only once. The sample comprised whole blood. All receptors derive from an adult who was a healthcare worker with PCR-confirmed SARS-CoV-2 infection or an uninfected control (not recorded which).

This clonotype has ten or more counts. The chain employs TRBV3-1 and TRBJ1-1; TRBD1 matches 8 bases. This CDR3 contains 13 residues. V lost 4 bases, J lost 9 bases, and 7 bases stayed unmatched. Germline V gene lookup returns CDR1 LGHDT and CDR2 YNNKEL (reference sequence). The CDR3, as DNA: TGTGCCAGCAGCCGACAGGGGAGTAGTAAAGCTTTCTTT. Translated, it gives CASSRQGSSKAFF. The variable domain in full, with the rest retrieved from reference TRBV3-1 and TRBJ1-1, is DTAVSQTPKYLVTQMGNDKSIKCEQNLGHDTMYWYKQDSKKFLKIMFSYNNKELIINETVPNRFSPKSPDKAHLNLHINSLELGDSAVYFCASSRQGSSKAFFGQGTRLTVV.

This clonotype was counted ten times or more. The chain combines TRBV6-2 or TRBV6-3 with TRBJ1-1; no clear D gene. Germline lookup yields CDR1 MNHEY and CDR2 SVGEGT. V lost 8 bases, J lost 10 bases, and 17 bases lay in between. The CDR3 is 12 amino acids. CDR3 in amino acids: CASGKVAAGAFF. The CDR3 DNA reads as TGTGCCAGCGGTAAGGTGGCCGCGGGAGCTTTCTTT.